This T cell receptor beta chain emerged from a study of T-cell reconstitution after alpha-beta-depleted transplantation in children. Preparation of the TCRbeta library involved a method that used unique molecular identifiers. TCRdb re-called the PCR reads through MiXCR, storing one row per CDR3 protein. Of around 250,000 distinct CDR3 sequences in the sample, around 9.6% were seen once. CDR3 size: 15 residues. The V end was cut by 5 bases, the J end by 0 bases, with 11 bases between. CDR1 is MNHEY and CDR2 is SMNVEV in the germline V gene (reference sequence). The source material was PBMCs from the stem cell graft donor, sampled from the stem cell graft. The sequence derives from a human donor who donated a stem cell graft to a child with SCID. The rearrangement joins TRBV27 to TRBJ1-5; no clear D gene. The CDR3 coding sequence is TGTGCCAGCAGTCCCCAGATTGATAGCAATCAGCCCCAGCATTTT. As protein: CASSPQIDSNQPQHF.